This T cell receptor beta chain was identified during a study of tumor-infiltrating lymphocytes in localized non-small cell lung cancer. Study-level points and caveats: Each assay used a separate piece of the same tissue. Tumor T-cell fraction from TCR sequencing was not associated with recurrence-free survival (p = 0.61).

Assay: immunoSEQ multiplex PCR; the TCRdb copy retains only in-frame clones and omits some. This sample has 9,500 to 15,000 clones, with around 79% found just once. Regarding this clone: Its target is unknown.

The germline gives CDR1 MDHEN, CDR2 SYDVKM. V dropped 5 bases and J dropped 5 bases, with 10 bases sitting between them. The CDR3 has 12 residues. The V gene is TRBV28, the J gene TRBJ2-7, with D perhaps matching TRBD1 or TRBD2 (5 bases each). This TCR was sampled from a human donor with non-small cell lung cancer. The sequencing sample was made of lung tumor tissue. The CDR3 sequence is CASSAGTHEQYF. The CDR3 region has the DNA TGTGCCAGCAGTGCAGGGACCCACGAGCAGTACTTC.